This passage covers 31 T cell receptor beta chains from one sample sequenced in a study of T-cell reconstitution after alpha-beta-depleted transplantation in children. Unique molecular identifiers were used in preparing the TCRbeta library. TCRdb redid the calling of the PCR reads with MiXCR, one entry per CDR3 protein. In the table there are about 210,000 distinct CDR3 sequences, roughly 15% of which are singletons. This specimen consisted of PBMCs, mostly from graft donor cells, obtained 360 days after TCRalphabeta/CD19-depleted stem cell transplant. The receptors originated from a male patient aged 2-15 years who had a stem cell transplant for acute lymphoblastic leukemia, so the T cells may come from the graft donor.

This chain links TRBV7-2 with TRBJ2-2; D is perhaps TRBD1 (5 bases). This CDR3 contains 16 residues. CDR1 and CDR2 (germline): SGHTA, FQGNSA. Trimming took 0 bases from V and 2 from J, leaving 10 bases between them. The chain's CDR3 is CASSLAGQGNTGELFF. CDR3 bases: TGTGCCAGCAGCTTAGCGGGCCAGGGAAACACCGGGGAGCTGTTTTTT.

This clonotype has at least ten counts. The genes are TRBV10-1 and TRBJ2-7; maybe TRBD2 (6 bases). This CDR3 contains 13 residues. CDR1 WNHNN and CDR2 SYGVQD come from the germline V gene (reference sequence). V lost 4 bases, J lost 3 bases, and 10 bases lay in between. The CDR3 sequence: CASSAPGVYEQYF. The CDR3 coding sequence is TGCGCCAGCAGTGCACCGGGAGTCTACGAGCAGTACTTC.

This clonotype has a handful of counts. The chain is built from TRBV11-2 and TRBJ1-6, with 7 positions matching TRBD1. CDR3 length: 14 amino acids. The V segment lost 1 base and the J segment 9 bases; nucleotides outside the gene matches: 3. Germline V lookup: CDR1 SGHAT, CDR2 FQNNGV. The chain's CDR3 is CASSLGDSGSPLHF. CDR3 in DNA: TGTGCCAGCAGCTTAGGGGACAGCGGTTCACCCCTCCACTTT.

The rearrangement links TRBV27 to TRBJ2-5; tentatively, D is TRBD1 (5 bases). Germline V lookup: CDR1 MNHEY, CDR2 SMNVEV (reference sequence). This CDR3 is 14 amino acids long. Trimming shortened V by 4 bases and J by 0 bases, and 9 bases separated the two germline ends. The CDR3 is CASSSGPNQETQYF. The CDR3 DNA follows: TGTGCCAGCAGTTCAGGGCCGAACCAAGAGACCCAGTACTTC.

This clonotype was seen ten or more times. V usage is TRBV7-2 and J usage is TRBJ2-1; maybe TRBD1 (5 bases). The germline V gene encodes CDR1 SGHTA and CDR2 FQGNSA. The ends were cut back, 3 bases at V and 5 bases at J, with 11 bases in the middle. The CDR3 extends over 14 amino acids. This chain's CDR3 is CASSLSLTDNEQFF. The DNA of the CDR3 is TGTGCCAGCAGCTTGTCCCTGACAGACAATGAGCAGTTCTTC. Full variable domain (rest looked up from reference TRBV7-2 and TRBJ2-1): GAGVSQSPSNKVTEKGKDVELRCDPISGHTALYWYRQSLGQGLEFLIYFQGNSAPDKSGLPSDRFSAERTGGSVSTLTIQRTQQEDSAVYLCASSLSLTDNEQFFGPGTRLTVL.

This clonotype was seen at least ten times. The rearrangement uses TRBV12-3 or TRBV12-4 and TRBJ1-4, with TRBD1 as a possible D gene (5 bases). This CDR3 is built from 15 residues. The ends were cut back, 5 bases at V and 8 bases at J, with 18 bases in the middle. The CDR3 here is CASSPPGTGREKLFF. The DNA of the CDR3 is TGTGCCAGCAGTCCACCCGGGACCGGGCGGGAAAAACTGTTTTTT.

The rearrangement joins TRBV7-9 to TRBJ2-5, with D unclear. The CDR3 has 12 residues. V gave up 5 bases and J gave up 5 bases, with 9 bases separating them. Germline assignment: CDR1 SEHNR and CDR2 FQNEAQ (reference sequence). This CDR3 reads CASSPATETQYF. The CDR3 DNA is TGTGCCAGCAGCCCGGCGACGGAGACCCAGTACTTC.

This clonotype was seen just once. The chain recombines TRBV12-3 or TRBV12-4 with TRBJ2-3; possible D gene TRBD1, 5 bases. Trimming removed 8 bases from V and 4 bases from J, with 10 bases in between. The CDR3 consists of 12 residues. The CDR3: CASDQGSDTQYF. The CDR3 DNA sequence: TGTGCCAGCGACCAGGGATCAGATACGCAGTATTTT.

This clonotype has more than one count but fewer than ten. The chain recombines TRBV4-1 with TRBJ2-7, with 10 bases identical to TRBD1. Germline CDR1 and CDR2: MGHRA and YSYEKL. The junction had 20 bases not matched to a gene; V was cut back by 3 bases and J by 0 bases. The CDR3 is 21 amino acids. In nucleotides, the CDR3 is TGCGCCAGCAGCCACTGGAAAATCCGGGACAGGGGCTACCCCAACTCCTACGAGCAGTACTTC. It specifies CASSHWKIRDRGYPNSYEQYF.

The V and J genes are TRBV4-3 and TRBJ2-1; 10 bases are shared with TRBD1. V dropped 4 bases and J dropped 0; count of bases not matched to a gene: 6. The CDR3 loop spans 17 amino acids. Germline V gene sequence: CDR1 LGHNA, CDR2 YSLEER. CDR3 protein: CASSPRGQGSSYNEQFF. The DNA of the CDR3 is TGCGCCAGCAGCCCCCGGGGACAGGGGAGCTCCTACAATGAGCAGTTCTTC.

This clonotype was seen more than once but under ten times. V and J are TRBV28 and TRBJ2-1; D is unclear. Trimming left V 6 bases short and J 14 bases short, with 20 bases between. In germline, CDR1 is MDHEN, CDR2 SYDVKM. The CDR3 runs to 13 residues. CDR3 region: CASSPRSLMSEFF. The CDR3 DNA sequence: TGTGCCAGCAGCCCAAGATCTCTAATGAGCGAGTTCTTC.

The chain has TRBV19 and TRBJ2-5; D might be TRBD2 (6 bases). The CDR3 is 12 amino acids. From germline, CDR1 is LNHDA and CDR2 SQIVND (reference sequence). With 10 bases removed from V and 5 bases from J, the gap between germline ends came to 14 bases. As DNA, the CDR3 is TGTGCCACTATGACCCGGGGGGAGACCCAGTACTTC. This sequence encodes CATMTRGETQYF.

This clonotype was detected only a few times. The chain combines TRBV10-3 with TRBJ2-7, with a tentative D call TRBD1 (5 bases). Germline assignment: CDR1 ENHRY and CDR2 SYGVKD. V was pared by 6 bases and J by 2 bases, with 11 bases between. There are 13 residues in the CDR3. CDR3 DNA: TGTGCCATCAGGGACACCTACCCCTACGAGCAGTACTTC. Protein product: CAIRDTYPYEQYF.

This clonotype was seen only a few times. The chain carries TRBV27 and TRBJ2-2; D is undetermined. V gave up 1 base and J gave up 5 bases, with 11 bases separating them. Germline CDR1 MNHEY, CDR2 SMNVEV (reference sequence). The length of the CDR3 is 15 residues. The CDR3 bases are TGTGCCAGCAGTTTATGGATGGGTGAGACCGGGGAGCTGTTTTTT. It codes for CASSLWMGETGELFF.

Only a few counts were recorded for this clonotype. The rearrangement joins TRBV27 to TRBJ1-1; 7 bases line up with TRBD1. V gave up 2 bases and J gave up 4 bases; unmatched junction bases: 4. CDR3 size: 14 residues. CDR1 is MNHEY and CDR2 is SMNVEV in the germline V gene (reference sequence). CDR3 in amino acids: CASSLRAGGTEAFF. CDR3 bases: TGTGCCAGCAGTTTAAGGGCAGGGGGCACTGAAGCTTTCTTT.

This chain links TRBV20-1 with TRBJ1-4; 8 nucleotides match TRBD1. This CDR3 contains 14 residues. Germline V gene sequence: CDR1 DFQATT, CDR2 SNEGSKA (reference sequence). V was pared by 4 bases and J by 7 bases, with 8 bases of the junction left unmatched. The CDR3 region is CSAIPQGGGEKLFF. In DNA form, the CDR3 reads TGCAGTGCTATTCCACAGGGGGGGGGTGAAAAACTGTTTTTT.

In this sample, this clonotype turned up many times. The gene calls are TRBV7-9 and TRBJ2-1; TRBD2 matches at 9 bases. This CDR3 contains 14 residues. The J segment lost 10 bases and the V segment lost 6 bases, leaving 10 bases of the junction unmatched. Germline CDR1 reads SEHNR; CDR2 reads FQNEAQ (reference sequence). CDR3 bases: TGTGCCAGCAGTCTATCTAGCGGGGTAGTCGAGCAGTTCTTC. The encoded protein is CASSLSSGVVEQFF.

This clonotype was seen many times. This rearrangement joins TRBV12-3 or TRBV12-4 to TRBJ2-7; D possibly corresponds to TRBD1 (5 bases). V was cut by 5 bases and J by 4 bases, with 21 bases left in between. CDR3 length equals 16 residues. The CDR3 sequence is CASSTSMALRGYEQYF. Written as DNA, the CDR3 is TGTGCCAGCAGTACGTCCATGGCTTTAAGGGGTTACGAGCAGTACTTC.

CDR3 nucleotide sequence: TGCAGCGTTGTACAGGGGATGGCCAAAAACATTCAGTACTTC. Its translation: CSVVQGMAKNIQYF. The V and J genes are TRBV29-1 and TRBJ2-4, with 7 bases matching TRBD1. Germline-derived CDR1 and CDR2 are SQVTM and ANQGSEA. The CDR3 loop spans 14 amino acids. V was clipped by 4 bases and J by 1 base; unmatched bases: 4.

The V and J genes are TRBV7-2 and TRBJ2-3; maybe TRBD2 (5 bases). The CDR3 totals 11 residues. CDR1 is SGHTA and CDR2 is FQGNSA in the germline V gene. Trimming pared 8 bases from V and 5 bases from J, leaving 8 bases between. The DNA of the CDR3 is TGTGCCAGCTGTCGGGGAGATACGCAGTATTTT. Translated: CASCRGDTQYF.

This clonotype came up a few times. V and J are TRBV20-1 and TRBJ1-1, with a tentative D call TRBD1 (6 bases). This CDR3 is 13 amino acids long. The germline CDR1 and CDR2 sequences are DFQATT and SNEGSKA (reference sequence). V lost 0 bases and J 4 bases, leaving 9 bases between the germline ends. Here the CDR3 reads CSARDQGGTEAFF. The CDR3 nucleotides are TGCAGTGCTAGAGATCAAGGGGGCACTGAAGCTTTCTTT.

J is TRBJ2-7 and V is TRBV18, with D possibly being TRBD1 or TRBD2 (5 bases each). Germline values: CDR1 KGHSH, CDR2 LQKENI. The CDR3 is 14 residues long. Trimming pared 2 bases from V and 0 bases from J, leaving 8 bases between. DNA for the CDR3: TGTGCCAGCTCACCATGGGGGAACTCCTACGAGCAGTACTTC. It translates to CASSPWGNSYEQYF.

This clonotype was found many times. The chain is built from TRBV27 and TRBJ1-5; D may be TRBD1 (6 bases). Germline values: CDR1 MNHEY, CDR2 SMNVEV (reference sequence). V was trimmed by 6 bases and J by 6 bases, leaving 12 bases between them. The CDR3 consists of 13 residues. CDR3 region: CASSTRGAQPQHF. As DNA, the CDR3 is TGTGCCAGCAGCACGAGGGGGGCTCAGCCCCAGCATTTT.

This clonotype was seen a few times. The J gene is TRBJ2-3, the V gene TRBV29-1; no clear D gene. CDR3 size: 13 residues. Germline V gives CDR1 SQVTM, CDR2 ANQGSEA. With 8 bases removed from V and 2 bases from J, the gap between germline ends came to 14 bases. CDR3 residues: CSPFGGLTDTQYF. The DNA of the CDR3 is TGCAGCCCTTTCGGCGGTCTCACAGATACGCAGTATTTT.

This clonotype was counted at least ten times. This chain joins TRBV5-6 and TRBJ1-4; no clear D gene. The germline V gene has CDR1 SGHDT and CDR2 YYEEEE. CDR3 length: 14 residues. The V end lost 4 bases, the J end lost 8 bases, and 15 bases lay between the germline ends. The CDR3 DNA reads as TGTGCCAGCAGCCTCGCCCAAATGGGGGAAAAACTGTTTTTT. Its translation is CASSLAQMGEKLFF.

The chain is built from TRBV15 and TRBJ2-2, with 10 bases matching TRBD1. Looked up from germline, CDR1 is LNHNV and CDR2 is YYDKDF (reference sequence). The CDR3 consists of 13 residues. The V segment lost 8 bases and the J segment 7 bases; nucleotides outside the gene matches: 4. The CDR3 nucleotides are TGTGCCACCCGGGACAGGGGAGGCGGGGAGCTGTTTTTT. Protein: CATRDRGGGELFF.

This clonotype was counted between two and nine times. V is TRBV28 and J is TRBJ1-4; D remains ambiguous. CDR3 length: 13 residues. Germline assignment: CDR1 MDHEN and CDR2 SYDVKM. V lost 11 bases and J 3 bases, leaving 13 bases between the germline ends. CDR3 loop: CAVARTANEKLFF. The CDR3 DNA sequence: TGTGCCGTAGCCCGAACAGCTAATGAAAAACTGTTTTTT.

The chain combines TRBV10-3 with TRBJ1-1, with TRBD1 matching 9 bases. CDR1 and CDR2 (germline): ENHRY, SYGVKD. The CDR3 is made up of 15 amino acids. Unmatched junction bases numbered 8, after V lost 7 bases and J lost 2 bases. For the CDR3, the DNA is TGTGCCATCACCTCACAGGGGGCGGGAAACACTGAAGCTTTCTTT. Residues: CAITSQGAGNTEAFF.

This clonotype was seen only a few times. CDR3 DNA: TGTGCCAGCAGGAAAAACAGGGGACCGAATAACTATGGCTACACCTTC. This translates into CASRKNRGPNNYGYTF. This rearrangement joins TRBV7-2 to TRBJ1-2; 7 bases match TRBD1. V was pared by 6 bases and J by 1 base, with 11 bases of the junction left unmatched. Germline assignment: CDR1 SGHTA and CDR2 FQGNSA. This CDR3 comprises 16 residues. The entire variable domain, with the rest obtained from reference TRBV7-2 and TRBJ1-2, is as follows: GAGVSQSPSNKVTEKGKDVELRCDPISGHTALYWYRQSLGQGLEFLIYFQGNSAPDKSGLPSDRFSAERTGGSVSTLTIQRTQQEDSAVYLCASRKNRGPNNYGYTFGSGTRLTVV.

The chain combines TRBV27 with TRBJ2-3; D might be TRBD1 (6 bases). The CDR3 has 17 residues. The V gene lost 6 bases and the J gene lost 0 bases, with 19 bases spanning the gap. Germline CDR1 and CDR2: MNHEY and SMNVEV (reference sequence). In DNA, the CDR3 is TGTGCCAGCAGCGTTAGGACGACCGGGACAAGCACAGATACGCAGTATTTT. Protein: CASSVRTTGTSTDTQYF.

The chain links TRBV20-1 to TRBJ2-5; 8 nucleotides line up with TRBD1. V trimming: 5 bases; J trimming: 1 base; junction bases outside the gene matches: 3. Germline CDR1 reads DFQATT; CDR2 reads SNEGSKA (reference sequence). The CDR3 covers 13 residues. The CDR3 DNA reads TGCAGTGCTCATACAGGGGGCCAAGAGACCCAGTACTTC. Translated: CSAHTGGQETQYF.